Following are 8 T cell receptor beta chains from one sample sequenced in a study of T cell repertoires in cytomegalovirus infection. TCRdb reprocessed the reads via MiXCR and lists one record per CDR3 protein. The sample includes approximately 73,000 distinct CDR3 sequences, around 42% of them seen just once. The antigens of these receptors remain unknown. Sequenced here: CD8+ T cells from cultured PBMCs, sampled from culture after CMV antigen stimulation. All receptors come from a human donor in good health (CMV status not recorded). Some clones in this sample may be carry-over from other donors' samples.

The rearrangement joins TRBV7-6 to TRBJ2-2; TRBD2 agrees at 8 bases. V shed 5 bases and J 0 bases; nucleotides not matched to a gene: 5. In germline, CDR1 is SGHVS, CDR2 FNYEAQ. The length of the CDR3 is 16 residues. CDR3 in amino acids: CASSPTGGANTGELFF. In DNA, the CDR3 is TGTGCCAGCAGCCCTACGGGGGGGGCGAACACCGGGGAGCTGTTTTTT.

This sequence joins TRBV2 and TRBJ2-7; D unclear. This CDR3 is built from 16 residues. From germline, CDR1 is SNHLY and CDR2 FYNNEI. Trimming removed 4 bases at V and 7 bases at J, with 23 bases between. This chain's CDR3 is CASSAGRLDRTFEQYF. Here the CDR3 DNA reads TGTGCCAGCAGTGCGGGCAGATTGGACCGTACGTTTGAGCAGTACTTC.

This chain links TRBV19 with TRBJ2-1, with 7 bases identical to TRBD2. This CDR3 is built from 14 residues. V gave up 3 bases and J gave up 3 bases; unmatched junction bases: 2. Germline V CDR1 and CDR2: LNHDA, SQIVND (reference sequence). The CDR3, as DNA: TGTGCCAGTAGTATCCGGGACTACTACAATGAGCAGTTCTTC. Translated, it gives CASSIRDYYNEQFF.

The chain carries TRBV6-5 and TRBJ1-1; no clear D gene. The ends were cut back, 6 bases at V and 0 bases at J, with 8 bases in the middle. The CDR3 spans 13 residues. Germline V lookup: CDR1 MNHEY, CDR2 SVGAGI. The CDR3 region has the DNA TGTGCCAGCAGCAGCGGTATGAACACTGAAGCTTTCTTT. Translated, it gives CASSSGMNTEAFF.

This clonotype has just a few counts. This chain links TRBV7-2 with TRBJ2-7; perhaps TRBD2 as D (6 bases). Trimming took 5 bases from V and 5 from J, leaving 16 bases between them. CDR3 length: 14 amino acids. Per germline, CDR1 SGHTA and CDR2 FQGNSA. The CDR3 DNA reads as TGTGCCAGCAGCGGCGGGGTGGGTGGGAACGAGCAGTACTTC. It encodes CASSGGVGGNEQYF.

This sequence joins TRBV28 and TRBJ1-6; the D gene is possibly TRBD1 (6 bases). Germline CDR1 and CDR2: MDHEN and SYDVKM. The CDR3 is 15 residues long. V lost 2 bases to trimming and J lost 4 bases, with 9 bases between them. This CDR3 is CASSLGGGYNSPLHF. CDR3 sequence (DNA): TGTGCCAGCAGTTTAGGAGGGGGGTATAATTCACCCCTCCACTTT.

Only a few counts were recorded for this clonotype. V is TRBV7-2 and J is TRBJ2-7; D is undetermined. CDR1 and CDR2 from the germline V gene are SGHTA and FQGNSA. CDR3 length: 13 residues. V was trimmed by 5 bases and J by 3 bases, leaving 11 bases between them. The CDR3 protein is CASSPLGGYEQYF. The CDR3 nucleotides are TGTGCCAGCAGCCCTCTGGGCGGCTACGAGCAGTACTTC.

The chain has TRBV27 and TRBJ2-5; a weak D match, TRBD2 (5 bases). The CDR3 is 14 residues long. V was shortened by 3 bases and J by 4 bases, with 12 bases between the two germline ends. CDR1 is MNHEY and CDR2 is SMNVEV in the germline V gene (reference sequence). Written as DNA, the CDR3 is TGTGCCAGCAGTTTTAGGCGGACTTCAGAGACCCAGTACTTC. This translates into CASSFRRTSETQYF.